The sequence of this T cell receptor beta chain was determined in a study of neoadjuvant anti-PD-1 for oral cavity cancer. Study-wide findings and caveats: TCR analyses covered only a few patients per response group.

The time point is: after neoadjuvant nivolumab, at surgical resection. Some clones are missing from TCRdb's copy, which holds only in-frame ones; the method was immunoSEQ multiplex PCR. This table has just over 65,000 clones, approximately 81% appearing once. Comment on this clone: The antigen is not known.

Here the sequenced sample was PBMCs, taken after nivolumab (anti-PD-1) treatment. This sequence originates from a person aged 40 to 85 with oral cavity squamous cell carcinoma.

CDR3 sequence reads: CASSVATATNYGYTF. The CDR3 DNA is TGTGCCAGCAGCGTAGCTACGGCGACTAACTATGGCTACACCTTC. The chain carries TRBV9 and TRBJ1-2; D is ambiguous. V lost 0 bases, J lost 0 bases, and 9 bases lay in between. Germline CDR1 and CDR2: SGDLS and YYNGEE. This CDR3 spans 15 amino acids. The full variable domain, in which reference TRBV9 and TRBJ1-2 provide the parts outside the CDR3, is DSGVTQTPKHLITATGQRVTLRCSPRSGDLSVYWYQQSLDQGLQFLIQYYNGEERAKGNILERFSAQQFPDLHSELNLSSLELGDSALYFCASSVATATNYGYTFGSGTRLTVV.